This T cell receptor (beta chain) appears in the sequencing data of a study of T cell responses to AZD1222 COVID-19 vaccine. Trimming took off 3 bases at V and 5 bases at J, with 8 bases between the two ends. The CDR3 spans 13 residues. TCRdb's copy holds only in-frame clones and misses some; the assay was immunoSEQ multiplex PCR. This sample has about 180,000 clones; almost 90% occur once, and the top ten carry less than 0.55%. Notes on the study in general: Targeting of unmutated variant regions was reportedly seen in nearly half of spike-specific TCRs.

As to this clone: Its antigen is as yet unknown.

The sample here was peripheral blood, taken on day 0 of AZD1222 vaccination. This chain connects TRBV12-3 or TRBV12-4 to TRBJ1-5; D may be TRBD1 (5 bases). This clonotype was sampled from an adult in good health. The CDR3 sequence: CASSFRVDQPQHF. The CDR3 DNA is TGTGCCAGCAGTTTCAGGGTTGATCAGCCCCAGCATTTT.